Here is one T cell receptor beta chain with its context. Antigen unknown. On the basis of clinical symptoms, serum thyroxine and TRAb, thyroid ultrasound and orbital computed tomography, diagnoses were made. Template material for amplifying TCR beta CDR3 regions consisted of RNA transcripts. In the first-round RT-PCR of the TCR CDR3, the HTBI primer set was used. MiXCR, applied by TCRdb to the multiplex PCR reads, yields one record per CDR3 protein. The data contain 550,000 to 700,000 distinct CDR3 sequences, around 42% of them singletons. The data belong to a study of T cells in Graves' hyperthyroidism and ophthalmopathy. Study findings and constraints: Among clonotypes expanded in thyroid above 0.001, most were also found in blood. Separating ophthalmopathy from stable hyperthyroidism was achieved by a 13 V-J model.

Losses at the gene ends were 5 bases for V and 7 bases for J; bases not matched to a gene: 10. This CDR3 is 15 amino acids long. Germline loops: CDR1 SEHNR, CDR2 FQNEAQ (reference sequence). V gene TRBV7-9 combines with J gene TRBJ1-4; 7 bases line up with TRBD1. Input material: peripheral blood or thyroid tissue (not recorded which). The clonotype originates from an adult woman with Graves' disease, either hyperthyroidism or ophthalmopathy (not recorded which). In nucleotides, the CDR3 is TGTGCCAGCAGCCACGGGACAGCGAACACTGAAAAACTGTTTTTT. Its translation: CASSHGTANTEKLFF. The full variable domain, rest sourced from reference TRBV7-9 and TRBJ1-4, is DTGVSQNPRHKITKRGQNVTFRCDPISEHNRLYWYRQTLGQGPEFLTYFQNEAQLEKSRLLSDRFSAERPKGSFSTLEIQRTEQGDSAMYLCASSHGTANTEKLFFGSGTQLSVL.